Each of the 21 T cell receptor beta chains below was sequenced from the same sample in a study of technical replicates of blood from a few donors. Profiling relied on immunoSEQ multiplex PCR, and the TCRdb table lists in-frame clones only, not all of them. The table has about 82,000 clones, nearly 96% seen once. Material: T cells isolated from PBMCs. Receptors originate from a human donor in good health.

The rearrangement joins TRBV2 to TRBJ2-3, with 7 nucleotides matching TRBD2. In germline, CDR1 is SNHLY, CDR2 FYNNEI. V was pared by 7 bases and J by 1 base, with 11 bases of the junction left unmatched. The CDR3 sequence is 16 residues long. DNA of the CDR3: TGTGCCAGCACCTTAGACGCGGGAGTGGGCACAGATACGCAGTATTTT. This translates into CASTLDAGVGTDTQYF.

The chain is built from TRBV7-9 and TRBJ1-2; 11 bases are shared with TRBD1. CDR1 is SEHNR and CDR2 is FQNEAQ in the germline V gene (reference sequence). The CDR3 is made up of 15 amino acids. Germline trimming cut 3 bases from V and 8 bases from J; bases unmatched to any gene: 8. The CDR3 is CASSFGQGATEGYTF. The CDR3 coding sequence is TGTGCCAGCAGCTTCGGACAGGGGGCGACTGAAGGCTACACCTTC. The variable domain in full, completed from reference TRBV7-9 and TRBJ1-2, reads DTGVSQNPRHKITKRGQNVTFRCDPISEHNRLYWYRQTLGQGPEFLTYFQNEAQLEKSRLLSDRFSAERPKGSFSTLEIQRTEQGDSAMYLCASSFGQGATEGYTFGSGTRLTVV.

The chain couples TRBV30 to TRBJ1-4; weak D call: TRBD1 (5 bases). The CDR3 length is 12 residues. CDR1 and CDR2 from the germline V gene are GTSNPN and SVGIG (reference sequence). V was pared by 1 base and J by 14 bases, with 14 bases between. The CDR3 protein is CAWSGGSSYLFF. The CDR3 region has the DNA TGTGCCTGGAGTGGGGGCAGCTCATACCTGTTTTTT.

This chain joins TRBV7-8 and TRBJ2-7, with 8 bases fitting TRBD2. This CDR3 has 14 residues. Trimming took 5 bases from V and 4 from J; bases not matched to a gene: 7. Germline V gives CDR1 SGHVS, CDR2 FQNEAQ. The CDR3 nucleotides read TGTGCCAGCAGCGGGGGACTAGATTTTTACGAGCAGTACTTC. Translation: CASSGGLDFYEQYF.

The sample holds one count of this clone. CDR3 in amino acids: CASSGQGRGNTIYF. The CDR3 DNA sequence: TGTGCCAGCAGTGGACAGGGGAGAGGAAACACCATATATTTT. This chain uses TRBV6-5 with TRBJ1-3; 9 bases agree with TRBD1. The CDR3 loop spans 14 amino acids. The germline V gene encodes CDR1 MNHEY and CDR2 SVGAGI. V lost 5 bases and J lost 4; bases outside the gene matches: 3.

This rearrangement joins TRBV2 to TRBJ2-1; weak D call: TRBD2 (7 bases). Trimming took off 4 bases at V and 8 bases at J, with 12 bases between the two ends. The CDR3 is made up of 13 amino acids. CDR1 and CDR2 (germline): SNHLY, FYNNEI. CDR3 residues: CASSVREGDEQFF. CDR3 nucleotide sequence: TGTGCCAGCAGTGTAAGGGAGGGGGATGAGCAGTTCTTC.

This clone was found once. This chain uses TRBV28 with TRBJ1-1; D remains unclear. The CDR3 runs 16 residues. Looked up from germline, CDR1 is MDHEN and CDR2 is SYDVKM. Trimming took 6 bases from V and 2 from J, leaving 19 bases between them. DNA for the CDR3: TGTGCCAGCAGCCTACCGATCGGGTTGTTTAACACTGAAGCTTTCTTT. This codes for CASSLPIGLFNTEAFF.

This rearrangement joins TRBV28 to TRBJ1-4, with 7 bases matching TRBD1. The CDR3 is made up of 15 amino acids. J was trimmed by 10 bases and V by 2 bases; bases with no gene match: 10. Per germline, CDR1 MDHEN and CDR2 SYDVKM. The CDR3 reads CASSLLGGEVAKLFF. The CDR3 nucleotides read TGTGCCAGCAGTTTACTAGGGGGCGAAGTGGCAAAACTGTTTTTT.

This clone was seen a single time. The V and J genes are TRBV7-9 and TRBJ2-5; possible D gene TRBD1, 7 bases. The CDR3 length is 14 residues. Germline V gene data show CDR1 as SEHNR and CDR2 as FQNEAQ (reference sequence). Trimming left V 4 bases short and J 1 base short, with 10 bases between. The CDR3 loop is CASSWGDSQETQYF. For the CDR3, the DNA is TGTGCCAGCAGCTGGGGGGACAGCCAAGAGACCCAGTACTTC.

The chain has TRBV30 and TRBJ2-5; 10 positions match TRBD1. J lost 5 bases, V lost 5 bases, and 5 bases had no gene match. CDR3 length: 13 residues. The V gene's germline CDR1 is GTSNPN and CDR2 SVGIG (reference sequence). The CDR3 loop reads CAWDRGLLETQYF. CDR3 sequence (DNA): TGTGCCTGGGACAGGGGGCTTTTGGAGACCCAGTACTTC.

J is TRBJ2-7 and V is TRBV12-5, with D possibly being TRBD1 (7 bases). V lost 3 bases, J lost 0 bases, and 12 bases lay in between. This CDR3 is built from 15 residues. Germline lookup yields CDR1 LGHNT and CDR2 FRNRAP. The CDR3 DNA follows: TGTGCTAGTGGTTTTCGGCAGGGGGGCTCCTACGAGCAGTACTTC. Residues: CASGFRQGGSYEQYF.

The chain is built from TRBV9 and TRBJ2-7; TRBD1 matches at 12 bases. Looked up from germline, CDR1 is SGDLS and CDR2 is YYNGEE. After removal of 3 bases from V and 3 bases from J, the junction contained 4 bases not matched to a gene. The CDR3 covers 15 residues. The CDR3 protein is CASSAGTGGGYEQYF. In DNA, the CDR3 is TGTGCCAGCAGCGCTGGGACAGGGGGCGGCTACGAGCAGTACTTC.

The CDR3 loop reads CASSPSRGTGELFF. The CDR3 region has the DNA TGTGCCAGCTCACCAAGCAGGGGCACCGGGGAGCTGTTTTTT. V usage is TRBV18 and J usage is TRBJ2-2, with D possibly TRBD1 on 6 matching bases. Germline V lookup: CDR1 KGHSH, CDR2 LQKENI. V was shortened by 2 bases and J by 4 bases, with 8 bases between the two germline ends. The CDR3 extends over 14 amino acids.

CDR3 protein: CASSSAGGRETQYF. The DNA for the CDR3 is TGTGCCAGCAGCTCCGCGGGGGGCCGGGAGACCCAGTACTTC. The chain links TRBV13 to TRBJ2-5, with 8 bases aligning to TRBD2. V gave up 4 bases and J gave up 5 bases; unmatched junction bases: 6. CDR3 length: 14 amino acids. Germline V CDR1 and CDR2: PRHDT, FYEKMQ (reference sequence).

The rearrangement joins TRBV4-1 to TRBJ1-4; TRBD1 might be the D (5 bases). From germline, CDR1 is MGHRA and CDR2 YSYEKL. This CDR3 is 19 amino acids long. V lost 4 bases, J lost 4 bases, and 25 bases lay in between. The CDR3 DNA reads as TGCGCCAGCAGCCGTTCGAAGACAGCTCAGGGAACTGATAATGAAAAACTGTTTTTT. It codes for CASSRSKTAQGTDNEKLFF.

The chain joins TRBV10-1 to TRBJ1-5, with D maybe TRBD1 (5 bases). The V end lost 10 bases, the J end lost 5 bases, and 24 bases lay between the germline ends. The V gene's germline CDR1 is WNHNN and CDR2 SYGVQD (reference sequence). The CDR3 consists of 16 residues. The CDR3, as DNA: TGCGCCACCACAGGCGGGAACGGTAAACGTTATCAGCCCCAGCATTTT. Its translation is CATTGGNGKRYQPQHF.

The genes are TRBV5-1 and TRBJ2-1, with TRBD1 identical over 7 bases. Germline-derived CDR1 and CDR2 are SGHRS and YFSETQ. The V and J ends lost 4 bases and 6 bases, in that order; junction bases with no gene match: 10. The CDR3 spans 15 residues. CDR3 nucleotides: TGCGCCAGCAGCGTGTTACAGGGGAAATTCAATGAGCAGTTCTTC. Encoded protein: CASSVLQGKFNEQFF.

The J gene is TRBJ2-7, the V gene TRBV27; possibly TRBD1 for D (6 bases). This CDR3 spans 13 amino acids. From germline, CDR1 is MNHEY and CDR2 SMNVEV (reference sequence). V dropped 3 bases and J dropped 6 bases, with 12 bases sitting between them. CDR3 bases: TGTGCCAGCAGTTTGGGCAGGGGCTCCGAGCAGTACTTC. Its translation is CASSLGRGSEQYF.

This chain connects TRBV9 to TRBJ1-4; the D gene is possibly TRBD1 (5 bases). Trimming pared 4 bases from V and 8 bases from J, leaving 9 bases between. Looked up from germline, CDR1 is SGDLS and CDR2 is YYNGEE. This CDR3 has 12 amino acids. The CDR3 DNA reads TGTGCCAGCAGCCAGGAGGGGGAAAAACTGTTTTTT. Encoded protein: CASSQEGEKLFF.

The gene calls are TRBV7-8 and TRBJ1-4; 7 nucleotides align to TRBD1. CDR1 and CDR2 from the germline V gene are SGHVS and FQNEAQ. The CDR3 loop spans 15 amino acids. V lost 8 bases to trimming and J lost 6 bases; unmatched junction nucleotides: 12. The CDR3 is CASGTWTGKDEKLFF. CDR3 nucleotides: TGTGCCAGCGGAACGTGGACAGGAAAGGATGAAAAACTGTTTTTT.

The chain couples TRBV5-5 to TRBJ2-4, with a tentative D call TRBD1 (6 bases). Germline-derived CDR1 and CDR2 are SGHKS and YYEKEE (reference sequence). The CDR3 is 15 amino acids. With 4 bases removed from V and 6 bases from J, the gap between germline ends came to 17 bases. CDR3: CASSPSSLRGNIQYF. The CDR3 region has the DNA TGTGCCAGCAGCCCCTCAAGTCTCAGGGGAAACATTCAGTACTTC.